This TCR beta chain was identified during a study of cytomegalovirus exposure and HLA in healthy donors. Primers included in the PCR were 60 Vbeta and 13 Jbeta primers. Profiled with immunoSEQ multiplex PCR; TCRdb holds only in-frame clones, not every one. The sample lists approximately 270,000 clones, about four fifths occurring once. V shed 2 bases and J 3 bases; nucleotides not matched to a gene: 7. The germline gives CDR1 LGHNA, CDR2 YNFKEQ. The CDR3 covers 16 residues. Broader study findings: Per a prior analysis, the majority of TCR beta V segments were productive roughly 90% or roughly 30% of the time.

A remark on this clone: No antigen is known for it.

Sequenced sample: PBMCs. This chain connects TRBV4-2 to TRBJ2-5, with 9 positions matching TRBD2. This clonotype originated in a girl between 2 and 10 years old in good health and CMV-seronegative. In DNA, the CDR3 is TGTGCCAGCAGCCAACCCCCGGCTAGCGGGAAAGAGACCCAGTACTTC. It specifies CASSQPPASGKETQYF.